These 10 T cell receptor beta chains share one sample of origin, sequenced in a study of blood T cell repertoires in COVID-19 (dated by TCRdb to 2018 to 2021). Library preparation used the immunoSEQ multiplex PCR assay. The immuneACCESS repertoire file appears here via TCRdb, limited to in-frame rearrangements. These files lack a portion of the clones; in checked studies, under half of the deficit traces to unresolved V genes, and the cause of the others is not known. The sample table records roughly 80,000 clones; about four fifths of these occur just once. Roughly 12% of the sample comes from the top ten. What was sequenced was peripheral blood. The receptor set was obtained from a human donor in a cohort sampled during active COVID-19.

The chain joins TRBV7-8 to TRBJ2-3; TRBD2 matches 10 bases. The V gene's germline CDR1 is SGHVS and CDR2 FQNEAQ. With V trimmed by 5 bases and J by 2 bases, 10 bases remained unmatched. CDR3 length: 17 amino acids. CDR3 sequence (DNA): TGTGCCAGCAGCCCTACCCCCCTAGCGGGGGTCACAGATACGCAGTATTTT. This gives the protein CASSPTPLAGVTDTQYF.

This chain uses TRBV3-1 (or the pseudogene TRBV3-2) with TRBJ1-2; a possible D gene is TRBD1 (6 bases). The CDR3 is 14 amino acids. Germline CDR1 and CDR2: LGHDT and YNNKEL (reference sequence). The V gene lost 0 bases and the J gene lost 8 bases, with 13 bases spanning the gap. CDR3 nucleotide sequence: TGTGCCAGCAGCCAAGATGTCGGGGGGCGAGGCTACACCTTC. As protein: CASSQDVGGRGYTF.

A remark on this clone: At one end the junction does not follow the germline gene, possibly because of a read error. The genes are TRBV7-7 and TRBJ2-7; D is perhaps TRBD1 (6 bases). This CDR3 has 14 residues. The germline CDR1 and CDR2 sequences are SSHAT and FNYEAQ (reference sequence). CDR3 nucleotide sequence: TGTGCTAGCAGCCCCGGACAGCCGAGCTACGAGCAGTACTTC. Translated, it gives CASSPGQPSYEQYF.

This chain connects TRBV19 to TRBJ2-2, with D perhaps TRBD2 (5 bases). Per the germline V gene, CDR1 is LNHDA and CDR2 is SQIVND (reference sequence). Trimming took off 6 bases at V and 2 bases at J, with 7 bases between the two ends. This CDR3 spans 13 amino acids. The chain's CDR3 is CASRRVNTGELFF. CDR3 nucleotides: TGTGCCAGTAGGAGGGTTAACACCGGGGAGCTGTTTTTT. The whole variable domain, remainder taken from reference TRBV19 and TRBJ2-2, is DGGITQSPKYLFRKEGQNVTLSCEQNLNHDAMYWYRQDPGQGLRLIYYSQIVNDFQKGDIAEGYSVSREKKESFPLTVTSAQKNPTAFYLCASRRVNTGELFFGEGSRLTVL.

The CDR3 coding sequence is TGTGCCAGCAGCCGGGGGTCGGGCTCAAGGGCGCTCTACGAGCAGTACTTC. Translated, it gives CASSRGSGSRALYEQYF. The V and J genes are TRBV5-6 and TRBJ2-7, with D possibly being TRBD2 (6 bases). The V end was cut by 4 bases, the J end by 3 bases, with 23 bases between. This CDR3 is built from 17 residues. The germline CDR1 and CDR2 sequences are SGHDT and YYEEEE. Together with reference TRBV5-6 and TRBJ2-7, the CDR3 gives the full variable domain: DAGVTQSPTHLIKTRGQQVTLRCSPKSGHDTVSWYQQALGQGPQFIFQYYEEEERQRGNFPDRFSGHQFPNYSSELNVNALLLGDSALYLCASSRGSGSRALYEQYFGPGTRLTVT.

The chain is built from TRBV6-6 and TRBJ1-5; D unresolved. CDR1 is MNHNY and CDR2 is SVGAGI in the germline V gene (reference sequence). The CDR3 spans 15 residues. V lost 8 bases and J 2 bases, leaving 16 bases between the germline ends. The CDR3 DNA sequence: TGTGCCAGCCACCCCATGGCTGTCGGCAATCAGCCCCAGCATTTT. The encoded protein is CASHPMAVGNQPQHF.

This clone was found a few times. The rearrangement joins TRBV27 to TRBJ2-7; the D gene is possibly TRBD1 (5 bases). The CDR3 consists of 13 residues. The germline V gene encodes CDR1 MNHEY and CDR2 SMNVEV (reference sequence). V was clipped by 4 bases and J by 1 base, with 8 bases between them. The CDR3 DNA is TGTGCCAGCAGTTATCGACAGTCCTACGAGCAGTACTTC. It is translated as CASSYRQSYEQYF.

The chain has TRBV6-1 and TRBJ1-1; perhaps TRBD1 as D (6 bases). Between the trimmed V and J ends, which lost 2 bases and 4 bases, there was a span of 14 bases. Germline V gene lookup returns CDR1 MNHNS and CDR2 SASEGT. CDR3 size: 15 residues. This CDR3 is CASSERGAPGTEAFF. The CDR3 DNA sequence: TGTGCCAGCAGTGAACGGGGGGCGCCTGGCACTGAAGCTTTCTTT.

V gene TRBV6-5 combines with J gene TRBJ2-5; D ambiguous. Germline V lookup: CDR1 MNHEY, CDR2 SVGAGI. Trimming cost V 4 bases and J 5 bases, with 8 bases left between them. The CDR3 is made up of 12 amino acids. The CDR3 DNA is TGTGCCAGCAGTTCCCAGGCCGAGACCCAGTACTTC. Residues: CASSSQAETQYF.

CDR3 nucleotide sequence: TGTGCCACCAGTGAGGGGACAGGCACAGATACGCAGTATTTT. Its translation: CATSEGTGTDTQYF. The genes are TRBV24-1 and TRBJ2-3; TRBD1 aligns across 7 bases. V was clipped by 4 bases and J by 1 base; unmatched bases: 1. CDR1 is KGHDR and CDR2 is SFDVKD in the germline V gene. The CDR3 length is 14 residues.